This T cell receptor (beta chain) was observed in a study of cytomegalovirus exposure and HLA in healthy donors. Vbeta (60) and Jbeta (13) primers were used in the PCR. Produced via immunoSEQ multiplex PCR; TCRdb's table is partial and in-frame only. The table has approximately 220,000 clones, less than 80% seen once. Healthy bone marrow donors made up the cohort. This CDR3 has 14 residues. V was pared by 1 base and J by 5 bases, with 4 bases of the junction left unmatched. The germline gives CDR1 SEHNR, CDR2 FQNEAQ (reference sequence). Material for sequencing was PBMCs. V is TRBV7-9 and J is TRBJ2-7; 8 bases are shared with TRBD1. The clonotype comes from a girl aged 2-9 years in good health and CMV-seronegative. The CDR3 coding sequence is TGTGCCAGCAGCTTAGGGGCAGGGGGCCACGAGCAGTACTTC. It codes for CASSLGAGGHEQYF.